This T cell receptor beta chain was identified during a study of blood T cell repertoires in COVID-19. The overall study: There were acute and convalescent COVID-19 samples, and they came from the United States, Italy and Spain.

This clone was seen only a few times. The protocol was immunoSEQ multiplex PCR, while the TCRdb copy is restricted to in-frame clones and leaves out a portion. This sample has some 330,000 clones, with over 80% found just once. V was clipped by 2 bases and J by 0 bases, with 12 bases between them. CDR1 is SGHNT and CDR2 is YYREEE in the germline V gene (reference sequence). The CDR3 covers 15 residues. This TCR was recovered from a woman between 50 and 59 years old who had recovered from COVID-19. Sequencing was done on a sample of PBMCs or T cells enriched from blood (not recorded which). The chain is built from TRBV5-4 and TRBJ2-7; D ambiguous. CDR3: CASSFGPALSYEQYF. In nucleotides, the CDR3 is TGTGCCAGCAGCTTTGGGCCAGCACTCTCCTACGAGCAGTACTTC.